The 22 T cell receptor beta chains reported below all come from one sample, sequenced in a study of regulatory T cells in long-lasting Graves disease. TCR beta libraries were built with iRepertoire HTBI primers and Arm-PCR of CDR3 regions. A single record per CDR3 protein comes from TCRdb applying MiXCR to the multiplex PCR reads. The sample lists about 470,000 distinct CDR3 sequences, roughly a fifth seen once, with about 7% in the top ten. The time point: persistent/refractory GD, antithyroid drugs over 5 years with positive TRAb. Making the TCR library involved RNA that had been extracted from PBMCs. The sequencing used peripheral blood mononuclear cells (PBMCs), collected when the disease was refractory, from a patient treated with antithyroid drugs. The receptors come from a female donor with Graves disease.

This clonotype was counted at least ten times. The V call is TRBV28, the J call TRBJ2-7; TRBD2 matches at 8 bases. Germline V gene lookup returns CDR1 MDHEN and CDR2 SYDVKM. The ends lost 7 bases at V and 4 bases at J; junction bases unmatched: 12. This CDR3 region has 15 residues. In nucleotides, the CDR3 is TGTGCCAGCAAGCTTGGGAGTAGCGGGAATTACGAGCAGTACTTC. The encoded protein is CASKLGSSGNYEQYF. The variable domain in full, with the rest retrieved from reference TRBV28 and TRBJ2-7, is DVKVTQSSRYLVKRTGEKVFLECVQDMDHENMFWYRQDPGLGLRLIYFSYDVKMKEKGDIPEGYSVSREKKERFSLILESASTNQTSMYLCASKLGSSGNYEQYFGPGTRLTVT.

The chain combines TRBV6-5 with TRBJ1-2; D possibly corresponds to TRBD1 (6 bases). Trimming cost V 4 bases and J 8 bases, with 11 bases left between them. The V gene's germline CDR1 is MNHEY and CDR2 SVGAGI. This CDR3 region has 12 residues. CDR3 loop: CASSSQGRGYTF. CDR3 coding DNA: TGTGCCAGCAGTTCACAGGGACGAGGCTACACCTTC.

This clonotype was observed many times. This chain connects TRBV28 to TRBJ2-2, with unresolved D. V gave up 3 bases and J gave up 7 bases, with 3 bases separating them. Germline-derived CDR1 and CDR2 are MDHEN and SYDVKM. The CDR3 sequence is 11 residues long. CDR3 sequence reads: CASSFDGELFF. For the CDR3, the DNA is TGTGCCAGCAGTTTTGACGGGGAGCTGTTTTTT.

This clonotype showed up just a few times. The CDR3 DNA follows: TGTGCCATCAGCCCGGGACAAGGCTACACCTTC. Translating gives CAISPGQGYTF. The chain uses TRBV10-3 and TRBJ1-2; D is perhaps TRBD1 (6 bases). Germline V gene data show CDR1 as ENHRY and CDR2 as SYGVKD. The CDR3 loop spans 11 amino acids. V was clipped by 6 bases and J by 8 bases, with 10 bases between them.

This clonotype was detected many times. J is TRBJ2-7 and V is TRBV28; the D gene is possibly TRBD2 (5 bases). Germline V lookup: CDR1 MDHEN, CDR2 SYDVKM. Trimming removed 3 bases at V and 6 bases at J, with 21 bases between. The CDR3 length is 16 residues. The CDR3 region is CASSFPGSVPTGEQYF. In DNA, the CDR3 is TGTGCCAGCAGTTTTCCGGGGTCTGTTCCAACCGGCGAGCAGTACTTC. Drawing the rest from reference TRBV28 and TRBJ2-7, the complete variable domain is DVKVTQSSRYLVKRTGEKVFLECVQDMDHENMFWYRQDPGLGLRLIYFSYDVKMKEKGDIPEGYSVSREKKERFSLILESASTNQTSMYLCASSFPGSVPTGEQYFGPGTRLTVT.

This chain links TRBV7-2 with TRBJ2-7, with D perhaps assigned TRBD1 or TRBD2 (5 bases each). This CDR3 comprises 14 residues. CDR1 is SGHTA and CDR2 is FQGNSA in the germline V gene. Trimming removed 0 bases at V and 8 bases at J, with 14 bases between. The CDR3 DNA sequence: TGTGCCAGCAGCTTAGCAGGGACGCCAAGCCAGCAGTACTTC. It translates to CASSLAGTPSQQYF.

This clonotype was detected ten times or more. The gene calls are TRBV10-1 and TRBJ2-5, with 11 bases that match TRBD2. The V gene end was trimmed by 8 bases and the J gene end by 4 bases; junction bases not matched to a gene: 3. Germline CDR1 WNHNN, CDR2 SYGVQD (reference sequence). This CDR3 is built from 13 residues. The CDR3 DNA sequence: TGCGCCAGCGCCGGGACTAGCGGAGAGACCCAGTACTTC. It yields the protein CASAGTSGETQYF.

This clonotype has ten or more counts. This chain uses TRBV28 with TRBJ2-2; TRBD1 matches 10 bases. Trimming took 5 bases from V and 14 from J; bases not matched to a gene: 8. Germline-derived CDR1 and CDR2 are MDHEN and SYDVKM. The CDR3 sequence is 13 residues long. The CDR3 spells CASSRTGGFDLFF. For the CDR3, the DNA is TGTGCCAGCAGTCGGACAGGGGGATTTGACCTGTTTTTT.

As concerns this clonotype: A much bigger clone sits one base away, suggesting this may be a read error. J is TRBJ2-7 and V is TRBV11-1, with 8 positions matching TRBD1. The germline CDR1 and CDR2 sequences are SGHAT and FQDESV (reference sequence). CDR3 size: 15 residues. Written as DNA, the CDR3 is TGTGCCAGCAGGTTAGACGGGACAGGCTCCTACGAGCAGTACTTC. Encoded protein: CASRLDGTGSYEQYF.

This clonotype was seen more than once but under ten times. CDR3 region: CASSGRQGGIQYF. The CDR3 nucleotides are TGTGCCAGCAGTGGGAGACAGGGGGGCATTCAGTACTTC. The rearrangement joins TRBV28 to TRBJ2-4, with TRBD1 matching 9 bases. The trim removed 5 bases at V and 9 bases at J, leaving 5 bases unmatched. Germline V lookup: CDR1 MDHEN, CDR2 SYDVKM. This CDR3 region has 13 residues.

This chain uses TRBV5-1 with TRBJ1-6; D is uncertain. V lost 4 bases and J lost 8, with 19 bases in between. This CDR3 has 16 amino acids. CDR1 and CDR2 (germline): SGHRS, YFSETQ. The CDR3 DNA follows: TGCGCCAGCAGCAAGTATGACGGGCAGGCTGATTCACCCCTCCACTTT. Protein sequence: CASSKYDGQADSPLHF. The full variable domain, completed using reference TRBV5-1 and TRBJ1-6, is KAGVTQTPRYLIKTRGQQVTLSCSPISGHRSVSWYQQTPGQGLQFLFEYFSETQRNKGNFPGRFSGRQFSNSRSEMNVSTLELGDSALYLCASSKYDGQADSPLHFGNGTRLTVT.

The chain combines TRBV5-1 with TRBJ1-1; the D is unclear. This CDR3 spans 15 amino acids. V gave up 0 bases and J gave up 0 bases, with 9 bases separating them. Per germline, CDR1 SGHRS and CDR2 YFSETQ. The CDR3 here is CASSLDWVLNTEAFF. The DNA of the CDR3 is TGCGCCAGCAGCTTGGATTGGGTTCTGAACACTGAAGCTTTCTTT.

This clonotype appeared many times. The chain has TRBV12-3 or TRBV12-4 and TRBJ2-5; D not certain. The CDR3 is made up of 13 amino acids. The germline V and J ends were trimmed by 3 bases and 2 bases, with 7 bases remaining between them. The CDR3 here is CASSFDIQETQYF. CDR3 nucleotides: TGTGCCAGCAGTTTTGACATTCAAGAGACCCAGTACTTC.

The chain is built from TRBV6-5 and TRBJ1-6, with D tentatively TRBD1 (6 bases). Trimming took off 1 base at V and 7 bases at J, with 17 bases between the two ends. Germline V CDR1 and CDR2: MNHEY, SVGAGI. The CDR3 sequence is 17 residues long. Here the CDR3 reads CASSYFSGGANNSPLHF. CDR3 nucleotides: TGTGCCAGCAGTTACTTCTCGGGGGGGGCTAACAATTCACCCCTCCACTTT.

This clonotype was counted many times. The chain links TRBV28 to TRBJ2-7; 7 positions match TRBD1. The length of the CDR3 is 14 residues. The V gene's germline CDR1 is MDHEN and CDR2 SYDVKM. The J segment lost 2 bases and the V segment lost 5 bases, leaving 6 bases of the junction unmatched. The CDR3 here is CASSTPGQPYEQYF. CDR3 nucleotides: TGTGCCAGCAGTACTCCGGGACAGCCCTACGAGCAGTACTTC.

V and J are TRBV2 and TRBJ1-2; 7 nucleotides match TRBD1. After removal of 6 bases from V and 5 bases from J, the junction contained 9 bases not matched to a gene. Looked up from germline, CDR1 is SNHLY and CDR2 is FYNNEI. This CDR3 comprises 14 residues. CDR3 loop: CASRSTGLNYGYTF. CDR3 coding DNA: TGTGCCAGCAGATCGACAGGGCTGAATTATGGCTACACCTTC.

CDR3 in amino acids: CATDGDTGELFF. Written as DNA, the CDR3 is TGTGCCACGGACGGGGACACCGGGGAGCTGTTTTTT. The rearrangement uses TRBV10-3 and TRBJ2-2, with D perhaps TRBD2 (5 bases). Germline V gives CDR1 ENHRY, CDR2 SYGVKD. The V and J ends lost 10 bases and 3 bases respectively, with 9 bases between them. This CDR3 is built from 12 residues.

This clonotype was observed many times. The chain recombines TRBV7-2 with TRBJ2-4; no definite D call. With 5 bases removed from V and 0 bases from J, the gap between germline ends came to 14 bases. Germline V gene data show CDR1 as SGHTA and CDR2 as FQGNSA. The CDR3 extends over 16 amino acids. The CDR3 nucleotides are TGTGCCAGCAGCCCTCCCGAAAGTACAGCCAAAAACATTCAGTACTTC. Protein sequence: CASSPPESTAKNIQYF.

The chain is built from TRBV4-2 and TRBJ1-5, with D hard to call. This CDR3 contains 15 residues. Germline V CDR1 and CDR2: LGHNA, YNFKEQ. Trimming removed 0 bases at V and 0 bases at J, with 6 bases between. The CDR3 DNA sequence: TGTGCCAGCAGCCAAGATGATATTAGCAATCAGCCCCAGCATTTT. It yields the protein CASSQDDISNQPQHF.

Here the CDR3 DNA reads TGCGCCAGCAGCCAGGACGTAACAGGGGGCAGGCCCCAGCATTTT. Translated, it gives CASSQDVTGGRPQHF. The chain is built from TRBV4-1 and TRBJ1-5; 9 bases line up with TRBD1. This CDR3 is 15 amino acids long. Germline V gene lookup returns CDR1 MGHRA and CDR2 YSYEKL. V lost 3 bases, J lost 9 bases, and 9 bases stayed unmatched.

Only a few counts were recorded for this clonotype. V is TRBV7-2 and J is TRBJ2-2, with D uncertain. Per germline, CDR1 SGHTA and CDR2 FQGNSA. V was trimmed by 3 bases and J by 5 bases, leaving 10 bases between them. The CDR3 extends over 14 amino acids. The CDR3 spells CASSFVFPTGELFF. The CDR3 DNA follows: TGTGCCAGCAGCTTCGTTTTCCCTACCGGGGAGCTGTTTTTT.

A few counts support this clonotype. The chain combines TRBV7-9 with TRBJ1-1, with a weak D call TRBD1 (6 bases). V lost 4 bases and J 5 bases, leaving 20 bases between the germline ends. Germline CDR1 is SEHNR and CDR2 is FQNEAQ (reference sequence). The CDR3 extends over 16 amino acids. CDR3 loop: CASSSILTGIRTEAFF. The CDR3 DNA follows: TGTGCCAGCAGCTCCATCCTTACAGGGATCAGGACTGAAGCTTTCTTT.